This T cell receptor beta chain emerged from a study of early T cells in non-severe SARS-CoV-2 infection. Looking at the study overall: The sequenced material was bulk RNA from unsorted whole blood, and its chains were unpaired. Findings and limits, study-wide: Matching against VDJdb likely underestimated virus-specific expansions, favoring anti-spike CD8.

cDNA molecules, individually, were tagged with unique molecular identifiers. Each CDR3 protein gets one entry after TCRdb re-called the 5' RACE reads with MiXCR. Here the sample spans tens of thousands of distinct CDR3 sequences, around an eighth being singletons. This clonotype was recorded a few times. The antigen remains undetermined. This CDR3 region has 15 residues. Germline assignment: CDR1 SGHVS and CDR2 FNYEAQ. The ends were cut back, 5 bases at V and 7 bases at J, with 21 bases in the middle. The clonotype comes from an adult who was a healthcare worker with PCR-confirmed SARS-CoV-2 infection or an uninfected control (not recorded which). The chain employs TRBV7-6 and TRBJ2-7; D may correspond to TRBD1 or TRBD2 (5 bases each). Sequencing used whole blood. For the CDR3, the DNA is TGTGCCAGCAGCCTAGAATGGGACGGACGATCTGAGCAGTACGTC. Translating gives CASSLEWDGRSEQYV.